This TCR beta chain originates from a study of blood T cell repertoires in COVID-19. The overall study: Samples came from the United States, Italy and Spain, spanning acute and convalescent COVID-19.

Trimming cost V 1 base and J 4 bases; bases outside gene matches: 13. Germline CDR1 reads SGHAT; CDR2 reads FQNNGV. This CDR3 has 18 residues. Individuals aged about 18 to 100 years were recruited from about two dozen US areas. The recovered donors of Cohort 3 showed two negative PCRs, clearance, or symptom resolution. TCRdb's copy holds only in-frame clones and misses some; the assay was immunoSEQ multiplex PCR. The data show around 230,000 clones, about 88% seen once. This clonotype was sampled from a woman aged 30 to 39 who had recovered from COVID-19. V is TRBV11-2 and J is TRBJ2-3; 8 bases are shared with TRBD2. What was sequenced was PBMCs or T cells enriched from blood (not recorded which). Written as DNA, the CDR3 is TGTGCCAGCAGCTTAGTCCCGTTGGGGCGGGGGGACCCAGATACGCAGTATTTT. Translation gives CASSLVPLGRGDPDTQYF.